This T cell receptor (beta chain) is from a study of cytomegalovirus exposure and HLA in healthy donors. PCR amplification relied on 60 Vbeta primers (plus 13 Jbeta primers). Produced via immunoSEQ multiplex PCR; TCRdb's table is partial and in-frame only. This listing includes around 29,000 clones. With respect to this clone: What it binds is not known.

The length of the CDR3 is 16 residues. Germline V gives CDR1 SGHTA, CDR2 FQGNSA. V trimming: 3 bases; J trimming: 4 bases; junction bases outside the gene matches: 6. Findings of the study overall: Sequencing depth across donors, presence/absence analyses assumed, was roughly uniform. Reportedly, fewer N-insertions than the 666-donor mean appeared in an Asian-associated ancestry cluster in a later analysis. The study reported that TCR beta sequences accurately predicted HLA-A and HLA-B alleles in most subjects. Rarity characterized most TCR sequences, yet some public TCRs appeared in many donors.

The sample was PBMCs. The sequence came from a young man in good health and CMV-seronegative. The chain carries TRBV7-2 and TRBJ1-6; 7 nucleotides align to TRBD1. The CDR3 sequence: CASSLGGQRYNSPLHF. CDR3 nucleotide sequence: TGTGCCAGCAGCTTGGGGGGACAGCGATATAATTCACCCCTCCACTTT.